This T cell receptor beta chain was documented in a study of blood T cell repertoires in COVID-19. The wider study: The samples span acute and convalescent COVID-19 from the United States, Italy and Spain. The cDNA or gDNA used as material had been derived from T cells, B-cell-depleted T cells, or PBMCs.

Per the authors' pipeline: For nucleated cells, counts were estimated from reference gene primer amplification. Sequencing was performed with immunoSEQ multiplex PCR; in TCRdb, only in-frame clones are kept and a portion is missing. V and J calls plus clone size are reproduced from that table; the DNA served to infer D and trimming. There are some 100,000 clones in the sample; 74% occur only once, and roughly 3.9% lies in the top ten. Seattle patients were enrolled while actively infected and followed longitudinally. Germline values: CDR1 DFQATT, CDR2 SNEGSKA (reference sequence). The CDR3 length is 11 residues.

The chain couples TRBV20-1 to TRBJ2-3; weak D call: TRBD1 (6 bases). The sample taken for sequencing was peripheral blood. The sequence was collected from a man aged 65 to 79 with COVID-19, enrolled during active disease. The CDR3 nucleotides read TGCAGGGGGGCCAGCACAGATACGCAGTATTTT. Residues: CRGASTDTQYF.